This T cell receptor (beta chain) was sequenced in a study of CD8+ T cells in alopecia areata. Turning to the study itself: For 6 to 18 months, tofacitinib was taken, and 6 months off drug followed.

This sample's treatment: oral pan-JAK inhibitor, 5-10 mg twice daily. RNA was extracted and reverse transcribed into cDNA as the sequencing template. Repertoires were generated with immunoSEQ multiplex PCR, while TCRdb's copy carries only in-frame clones and drops some. The sample consists of fewer than 250,000 clones, 55% to 70% of them appearing once. Trimming stripped 4 bases from V and 9 bases from J, with 18 bases between. The germline V gene encodes CDR1 SGHTA and CDR2 FQGNSA. CDR3 length equals 14 residues. Specimen: CD4+ T cells sorted from blood, collected at week 4, from a patient treated with tofacitinib. This receptor was taken from a human donor with alopecia areata. This chain joins TRBV7-2 and TRBJ2-5; a weak D match, TRBD2 (6 bases). The CDR3 is CASSSGTGKSSQYF. CDR3 coding DNA: TGTGCCAGCAGCTCAGGGACTGGAAAGAGTTCCCAGTACTTC.